What follows is one TCR beta chain and its context. The source of the sample is a study of blood T cell repertoires in COVID-19. Across the study: COVID-19 samples collected from the United States, Italy and Spain covered acute and convalescent phases. The analysed material was cDNA or gDNA that came from T cells, B-cell-depleted T cells, or PBMCs.

Libraries were prepared by immunoSEQ multiplex PCR; TCRdb keeps only in-frame clonotypes and omits some of them. The sample includes about 150,000 clones, 80% to 90% of them seen just once. Per the germline V gene, CDR1 is LGHNA and CDR2 is YSLEER. V lost 0 bases to trimming and J lost 9 bases, with 23 bases between them. CDR3 size: 18 residues. The V call is TRBV4-3, the J call TRBJ2-2; D might be TRBD2 (6 bases). The specimen was peripheral blood. The source of this sequence is a woman aged 55-69 years with active COVID-19. CDR3 sequence reads: CASSQDFGGTDTHRELFF. CDR3 DNA: TGCGCCAGCAGCCAAGATTTCGGGGGAACAGATACGCACCGGGAGCTGTTTTTT.